This record covers a single T cell receptor (beta chain). The antigen is not known. The data were obtained in a study of multiple sclerosis patients with progressive multifocal leukoencephalopathy. The study's findings and limits: Preferential TRBV-TRBJ pairings or common gene usage were not detected at PML. Clones expanded at PML were already present before and during natalizumab.

This was a survey-level run. The data were produced by immunoSEQ multiplex PCR, yet TCRdb's version contains in-frame clones alone and is incomplete. The top ten clones hold approximately 1.5% of a sample with around 30,000 clones, 70% to 90% of them seen once. Stated time point: before natalizumab initiation. Before the first natalizumab infusion, T0 blood samples were taken. Germline V gene lookup returns CDR1 SEHNR and CDR2 FQNEAQ (reference sequence). The trim removed 4 bases at V and 1 base at J, leaving 10 bases unmatched. The CDR3 is made up of 18 amino acids. The sample consisted of PBMCs. V is TRBV7-9 and J is TRBJ2-3; 11 nucleotides line up with TRBD2. This clonotype was obtained from a human donor with multiple sclerosis. The CDR3 nucleotides are TGTGCCAGCAGCTCTACTAGCGGGAGAATCCGGGGCACAGATACGCAGTATTTT. Protein: CASSSTSGRIRGTDTQYF.